This entry lists 25 T cell receptor beta chains sequenced from one sample in a study of shared clonotypes between healthy human individuals. Data came from immunoSEQ multiplex PCR; TCRdb stores just in-frame clones and leaves some out. Here the sample spans about 96,000 clones, roughly 45% being singletons. The sequencing sample was made of PBMCs. These receptor sequences come from a woman in her thirties or forties in good health. Some clones in this sample may be carry-over from other donors' samples.

At least ten counts were recorded for this clone. The V gene is TRBV20-1, the J gene TRBJ2-5; D uncertain. CDR3 size: 11 residues. Per germline, CDR1 DFQATT and CDR2 SNEGSKA (reference sequence). Between the trimmed V and J ends, which lost 6 bases and 1 base, there was a span of 6 bases. CDR3 protein: CSASPQETQYF. The CDR3 region has the DNA TGCAGTGCAAGCCCCCAAGAGACCCAGTACTTC.

On this clone itself: A much larger clone sits a single nucleotide away, making a read error possible. The rearrangement joins TRBV4-2 to TRBJ1-2; D unclear. Trimming removed 0 bases from V and 10 bases from J, with 12 bases in between. The CDR3 extends over 13 amino acids. Germline CDR1 reads LGHNA; CDR2 reads YNFKEQ. CDR3 sequence (DNA): TGTGCCAGCAGCCAAGAATATCAAGGCGTCTACACCTTC. Translating it yields CASSQEYQGVYTF.

This chain joins TRBV7-9 and TRBJ2-7; TRBD1 aligns across 11 bases. This CDR3 spans 15 amino acids. CDR1 and CDR2 from the germline V gene are SEHNR and FQNEAQ (reference sequence). Trimming cost V 5 bases and J 6 bases; bases outside gene matches: 9. The CDR3 region has the DNA TGTGCCAGCAGCCGCAACGGACAGGGGGCCGCCGAGCAGTACTTC. This translates into CASSRNGQGAAEQYF.

Regarding this clone: Since a much larger clone is just one base distant, this may be a read error. V is TRBV7-2 and J is TRBJ2-3; D is unresolved. The CDR3 spans 14 residues. Germline V lookup: CDR1 SGHTA, CDR2 FQGNSA. V gave up 5 bases and J gave up 0 bases, with 9 bases separating them. The chain's CDR3 is CASSPLASTDTQYF. The CDR3, as DNA: TGTGCCAGCAGCCCCTTGGCCAGCACAGATACGCAGTATTTT.

Concerning this clone itself: A far larger clone is just one base off, so this is likely a read error. The chain carries TRBV2 and TRBJ1-2; unclear D gene. CDR3 length: 19 residues. V shed 3 bases and J shed 2 bases, with 25 bases lying between them. Germline CDR1 is SNHLY and CDR2 is FYNNEI. DNA for the CDR3: TGTGCCAGCAGTGATTCGTTAAGACTGGGCCCCTATTGGAACTATGGCTACACCTTC. This translates into CASSDSLRLGPYWNYGYTF.

This chain joins TRBV7-3 and TRBJ2-1, with 7 bases fitting TRBD2. The germline CDR1 and CDR2 sequences are SGHTA and FQGTGA. This CDR3 has 15 amino acids. V trimming: 5 bases; J trimming: 6 bases; junction bases outside the gene matches: 10. In nucleotides, the CDR3 is TGTGCCAGCAGCCTAAGCGGGATGACTAGCAATGAGCAGTTCTTC. This codes for CASSLSGMTSNEQFF. The whole variable domain, filled in from reference TRBV7-3 and TRBJ2-1, reads GAGVSQTPSNKVTEKGKYVELRCDPISGHTALYWYRQSLGQGPEFLIYFQGTGAADDSGLPNDRFFAVRPEGSVSTLKIQRTERGDSAVYLCASSLSGMTSNEQFFGPGTRLTVL.

This clone was counted at least ten times. This chain connects TRBV25-1 to TRBJ2-5; TRBD1 matches 8 bases. The last part of the DNA fits TRBJ2-7 better; the J call may be wrong. Germline V CDR1 and CDR2: MGHDK, SYGVNS. This CDR3 spans 13 amino acids. CDR3 region: CASSDRGRDEQYF. The CDR3, as DNA: TGTGCCAGCAGTGACAGGGGGCGAGACGAGCAGTACTTC.

The rearrangement uses TRBV7-2 and TRBJ2-3; D perhaps matches TRBD2 (6 bases). There are 15 residues in the CDR3. Germline CDR1 SGHTA, CDR2 FQGNSA. V was cut by 1 base and J by 2 bases, with 10 bases left in between. This CDR3 is CASSLDGRDTDTQYF. The CDR3 coding sequence is TGTGCCAGCAGCTTAGACGGGCGGGACACAGATACGCAGTATTTT.

The chain joins TRBV5-4 to TRBJ1-2; TRBD1 is a possible D gene (5 bases). CDR3 size: 17 residues. The germline V and J ends were trimmed by 0 bases and 6 bases, with 21 bases remaining between them. The V gene's germline CDR1 is SGHNT and CDR2 YYREEE (reference sequence). The CDR3 is CASSLGGPQNPHDGYTF. CDR3 DNA: TGTGCCAGCAGCTTGGGGGGACCCCAAAACCCCCATGATGGCTACACCTTC.

This clone was picked up many times. The chain carries TRBV30 and TRBJ2-7; the D is unclear. Looked up from germline, CDR1 is GTSNPN and CDR2 is SVGIG (reference sequence). V was cut by 3 bases and J by 6 bases, with 6 bases left in between. This CDR3 is 10 amino acids long. CDR3 sequence: CAWSATEQYF. The CDR3 DNA reads as TGTGCCTGGAGCGCCACCGAGCAGTACTTC.

The gene calls are TRBV29-1 and TRBJ1-2; no clear D. The CDR3 consists of 14 residues. The germline CDR1 and CDR2 sequences are SQVTM and ANQGSEA. With 0 bases removed from V and 7 bases from J, the gap between germline ends came to 15 bases. The CDR3 sequence is CSVEDFSRLAGYTF. CDR3 sequence (DNA): TGCAGCGTTGAAGATTTTAGCCGTCTGGCTGGCTACACCTTC.

The genes are TRBV30 and TRBJ1-4; maybe TRBD1 (6 bases). Deletions cut 3 bases from V and 7 bases from J, with 15 bases between. Germline loops: CDR1 GTSNPN, CDR2 SVGIG (reference sequence). The CDR3 has 14 residues. CDR3 DNA sequence: TGTGCCTGGAGACCCCCGGGGGCGGGTGAAAAACTGTTTTTT. Protein: CAWRPPGAGEKLFF.

The chain employs TRBV7-9 and TRBJ2-5; TRBD1 agrees at 10 bases. The J call is in doubt because the DNA end fits TRBJ2-7 better. From germline, CDR1 is SEHNR and CDR2 FQNEAQ (reference sequence). The CDR3 contains 15 residues. The CDR3 here is CASSLNLRDRGEQYF. The CDR3 nucleotides are TGTGCCAGCAGCTTAAACCTGCGGGACAGGGGCGAGCAGTACTTC.

The chain's CDR3 is CASSQDSSSGDNEQFF. For the CDR3, the DNA is TGTGCCAGCAGCCAAGATTCGTCTAGCGGGGACAATGAGCAGTTCTTC. This chain links TRBV4-2 with TRBJ2-1; 9 bases map to TRBD2. The V and J ends lost 0 bases and 5 bases, in that order; junction bases with no gene match: 5. Germline V lookup: CDR1 LGHNA, CDR2 YNFKEQ. The CDR3 has 16 residues.

The rearrangement uses TRBV5-1 and TRBJ2-1; D gene uncertain. The length of the CDR3 is 13 residues. Trimming removed 5 bases at V and 5 bases at J, with 11 bases between. Per germline, CDR1 SGHRS and CDR2 YFSETQ. The CDR3: CASSRLGNNEQFF. The CDR3 DNA sequence: TGCGCCAGCAGTAGGCTGGGGAACAATGAGCAGTTCTTC.

As to this clone: Other DNA sequences within the sample encode an identical CDR3. The chain links TRBV30 to TRBJ1-5; a possible D gene is TRBD1 (6 bases). CDR3 length: 13 amino acids. V lost 2 bases and J 5 bases, leaving 10 bases between the germline ends. Germline CDR1 and CDR2: GTSNPN and SVGIG (reference sequence). The CDR3 loop is CAWSPTGYQPQHF. The CDR3, as DNA: TGTGCCTGGAGTCCAACAGGGTATCAGCCCCAGCATTTT.

This clone was observed at least ten times. V gene TRBV28 combines with J gene TRBJ1-5; D is possibly TRBD1 (6 bases). Trimming took 9 bases from V and 5 from J, leaving 23 bases between them. This CDR3 has 16 amino acids. Germline values: CDR1 MDHEN, CDR2 SYDVKM. In DNA, the CDR3 is TGTGCCAGTAGATTGCGAGGGGGGGGCAGCGATCAGCCCCAGCATTTT. Its translation is CASRLRGGGSDQPQHF.

This clone was observed a handful of times. The V call is TRBV30, the J call TRBJ2-1; 7 nucleotides align to TRBD2. The CDR3 spans 14 residues. The germline CDR1 and CDR2 sequences are GTSNPN and SVGIG (reference sequence). The junction had 6 bases not matched to a gene; V was cut back by 5 bases and J by 2 bases. CDR3 sequence (DNA): TGTGCCTGGGAGCGGGGTACCACCTACAATGAGCAGTTCTTC. Amino acid sequence: CAWERGTTYNEQFF.

The gene calls are TRBV29-1 and TRBJ1-1, with 7 nucleotides matching TRBD1. The germline V gene has CDR1 SQVTM and CDR2 ANQGSEA. The ends lost 4 bases at V and 5 bases at J; junction bases unmatched: 4. The CDR3 loop spans 12 amino acids. This CDR3 is CSVGGGGTEAFF. DNA of the CDR3: TGCAGCGTTGGAGGGGGCGGGACTGAAGCTTTCTTT. Complete variable domain (other parts from reference TRBV29-1 and TRBJ1-1): SAVISQKPSRDICQRGTSLTIQCQVDSQVTMMFWYRQQPGQSLTLIATANQGSEATYESGFVIDKFPISRPNLTFSTLTVSNMSPEDSSIYLCSVGGGGTEAFFGQGTRLTVV.

A word on this clone: A far larger clone is one base from this, pointing to a likely read error. Other DNA sequences in the sample encode the same CDR3. The rearrangement uses TRBV4-1 and TRBJ1-1; tentatively, D is TRBD1 (5 bases). This CDR3 spans 16 amino acids. Germline V gives CDR1 MGHRA, CDR2 YSYEKL. Trimming removed 3 bases at V and 5 bases at J, with 19 bases between. The CDR3 nucleotides read TGCGCCAGCAGCCAGGAGGGGTTCGGGACCTGGACTGAAGCTTTCTTT. This codes for CASSQEGFGTWTEAFF.

This clone was counted at least ten times. Being one base from a much bigger clone, this may be a read error. The chain uses TRBV4-3 and TRBJ1-2; D is unresolved. The CDR3 is made up of 16 amino acids. CDR1 and CDR2 (germline): LGHNA, YSLEER. In nucleotides, the CDR3 is TGCGCCGGCAGCCAAGGTCTAACAGAGACTAACTATGGCTACACCTTC. It encodes CAGSQGLTETNYGYTF.

This clone was counted only a few times. V gene TRBV15 combines with J gene TRBJ2-1; 9 nucleotides align to TRBD2. Per germline, CDR1 LNHNV and CDR2 YYDKDF (reference sequence). Losses at the gene ends were 1 base for V and 8 bases for J; bases not matched to a gene: 9. The CDR3 totals 16 residues. The DNA for the CDR3 is TGTGCCACCAGCAGAGGATACGGGCTAGCGGGATATGAGCAGTTCTTC. Translating it yields CATSRGYGLAGYEQFF.

V usage is TRBV30 and J usage is TRBJ2-3; D unclear. The CDR3 contains 11 residues. The germline V gene has CDR1 GTSNPN and CDR2 SVGIG (reference sequence). Trimming took 3 bases from V and 2 from J, leaving 3 bases between them. CDR3 DNA sequence: TGTGCCTGGAGGGACACAGATACGCAGTATTTT. Translation gives CAWRDTDTQYF.

V and J are TRBV5-6 and TRBJ2-7; D may be TRBD1 or TRBD2 (5 bases each). The germline V gene has CDR1 SGHDT and CDR2 YYEEEE. Trimming cost V 3 bases and J 7 bases, with 20 bases left between them. The CDR3 is 15 amino acids. The CDR3 bases are TGTGCCAGCAGCTGGACCGGGACGGGACCTTTAGAGCAGTACTTC. It is translated as CASSWTGTGPLEQYF.

The chain recombines TRBV5-1 with TRBJ2-3; D is unresolved. CDR1 is SGHRS, CDR2 YFSETQ, per germline. The ends were cut back, 0 bases at V and 5 bases at J, with 10 bases in the middle. The CDR3 contains 14 residues. In DNA form, the CDR3 reads TGCGCCAGCAGCTTGGCACGGGCGGTAGATACGCAGTATTTT. Residues: CASSLARAVDTQYF.